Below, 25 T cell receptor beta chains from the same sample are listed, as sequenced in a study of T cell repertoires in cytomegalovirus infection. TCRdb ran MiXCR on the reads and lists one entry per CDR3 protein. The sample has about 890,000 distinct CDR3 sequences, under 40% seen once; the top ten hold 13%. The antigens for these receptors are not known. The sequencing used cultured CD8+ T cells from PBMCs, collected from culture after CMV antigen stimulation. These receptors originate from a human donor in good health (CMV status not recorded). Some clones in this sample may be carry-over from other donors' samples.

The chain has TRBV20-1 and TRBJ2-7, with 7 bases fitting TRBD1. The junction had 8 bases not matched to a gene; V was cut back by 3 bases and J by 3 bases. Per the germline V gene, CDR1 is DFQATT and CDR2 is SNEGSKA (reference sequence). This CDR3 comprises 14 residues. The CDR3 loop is CSARTRAGGYEQYV. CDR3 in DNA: TGCAGTGCTAGGACAAGGGCAGGGGGCTACGAGCAGTACGTC.

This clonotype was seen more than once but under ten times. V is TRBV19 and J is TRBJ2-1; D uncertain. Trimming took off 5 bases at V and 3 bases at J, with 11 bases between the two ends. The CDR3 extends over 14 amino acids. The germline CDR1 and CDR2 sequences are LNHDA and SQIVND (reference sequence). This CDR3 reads CASSGPAYYNEQFF. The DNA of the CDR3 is TGTGCCAGTAGTGGCCCAGCGTACTACAATGAGCAGTTCTTC.

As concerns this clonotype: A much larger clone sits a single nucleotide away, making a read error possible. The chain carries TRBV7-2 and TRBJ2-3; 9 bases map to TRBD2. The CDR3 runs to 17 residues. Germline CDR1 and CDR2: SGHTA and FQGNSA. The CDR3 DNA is TGTGTCAGCAGCTTAGTTGGGGGGCGGGGGGGCCCAGATACGCAGTATTTT. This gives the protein CVSSLVGGRGGPDTQYF.

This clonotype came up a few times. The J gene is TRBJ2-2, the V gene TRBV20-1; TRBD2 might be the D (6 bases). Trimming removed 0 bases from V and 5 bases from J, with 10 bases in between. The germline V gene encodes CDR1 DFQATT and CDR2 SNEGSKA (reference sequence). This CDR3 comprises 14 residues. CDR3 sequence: CSARDLGGTGELFF. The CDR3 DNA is TGCAGTGCTAGAGATCTTGGGGGGACCGGGGAGCTGTTTTTT.

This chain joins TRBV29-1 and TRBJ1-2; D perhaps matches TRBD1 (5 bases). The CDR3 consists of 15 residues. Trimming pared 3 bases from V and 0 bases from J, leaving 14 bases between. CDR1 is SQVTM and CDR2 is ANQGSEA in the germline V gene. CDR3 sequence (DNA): TGCAGCGTTGATAGGAAGGACACCTCTAACTATGGCTACACCTTC. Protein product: CSVDRKDTSNYGYTF.

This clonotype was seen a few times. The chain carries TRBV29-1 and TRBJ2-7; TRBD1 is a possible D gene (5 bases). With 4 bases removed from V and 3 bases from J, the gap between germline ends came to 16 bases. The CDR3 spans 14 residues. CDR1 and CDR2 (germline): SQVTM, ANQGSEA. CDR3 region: CSVVADGQGYEQYV. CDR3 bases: TGCAGCGTTGTCGCGGACGGCCAGGGCTACGAGCAGTACGTC.

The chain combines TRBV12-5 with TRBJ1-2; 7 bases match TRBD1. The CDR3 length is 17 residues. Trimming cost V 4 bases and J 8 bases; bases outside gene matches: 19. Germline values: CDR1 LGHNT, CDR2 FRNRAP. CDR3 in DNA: TGTGCTAGTGGTTCGCCCTACAGGGGCAATCCTTCGTACGGCTACACCTTC. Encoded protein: CASGSPYRGNPSYGYTF.

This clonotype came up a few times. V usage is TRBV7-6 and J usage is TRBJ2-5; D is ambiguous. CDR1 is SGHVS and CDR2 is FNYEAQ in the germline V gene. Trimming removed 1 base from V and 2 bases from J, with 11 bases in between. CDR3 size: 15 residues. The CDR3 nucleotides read TGTGCCAGCAGCTTAGGCGAGATCAAACAAGAGACCCAGTACTTC. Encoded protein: CASSLGEIKQETQYF.

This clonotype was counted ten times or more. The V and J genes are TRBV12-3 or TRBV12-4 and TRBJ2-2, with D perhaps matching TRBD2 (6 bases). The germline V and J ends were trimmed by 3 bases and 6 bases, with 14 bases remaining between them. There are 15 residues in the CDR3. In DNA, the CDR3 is TGTGCCAGCAGTTTCCCCCGCAGGAGGGCCGGGGAGCTGTTTTTT. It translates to CASSFPRRRAGELFF.

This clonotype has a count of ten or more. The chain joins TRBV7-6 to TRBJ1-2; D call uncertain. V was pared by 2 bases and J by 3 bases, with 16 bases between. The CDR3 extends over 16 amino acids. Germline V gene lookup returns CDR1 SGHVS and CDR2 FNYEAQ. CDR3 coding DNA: TGTGCCAGCAGCTTATCGGCAGCTATACCTGACTATGGCTACACCTTC. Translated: CASSLSAAIPDYGYTF.

DNA for the CDR3: TGTGCCAGCAGTCCATGGACAGGGGGCCACGAGCAGTACGTC. It translates to CASSPWTGGHEQYV. This rearrangement joins TRBV27 to TRBJ2-7; TRBD1 matches at 11 bases. Trimming cost V 5 bases and J 5 bases; bases outside gene matches: 5. CDR3 length equals 14 residues. Germline-derived CDR1 and CDR2 are MNHEY and SMNVEV (reference sequence).

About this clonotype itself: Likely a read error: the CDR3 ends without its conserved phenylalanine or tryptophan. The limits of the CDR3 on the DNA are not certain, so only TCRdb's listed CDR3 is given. CDR3 protein: CASSFPGTEVSS. This sequence joins TRBV7-6 and TRBJ2-7; TRBD1 was called by the table and not checked on the DNA. The germline V gene encodes CDR1 SGHVS and CDR2 FNYEAQ. Inclusive of both ends, the CDR3 amounts to 12 amino acids.

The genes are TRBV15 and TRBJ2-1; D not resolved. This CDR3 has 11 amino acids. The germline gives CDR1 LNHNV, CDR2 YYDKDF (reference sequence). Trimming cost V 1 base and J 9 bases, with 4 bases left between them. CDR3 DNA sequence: TGTGCCACCAGCAGAGGGAGTGAGCAGTTCTTC. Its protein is CATSRGSEQFF.

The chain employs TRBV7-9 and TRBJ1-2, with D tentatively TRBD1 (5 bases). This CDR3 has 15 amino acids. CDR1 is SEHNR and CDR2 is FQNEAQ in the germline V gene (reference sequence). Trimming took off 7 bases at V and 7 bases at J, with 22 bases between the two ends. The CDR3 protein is CASIGKGPMSSGYTF. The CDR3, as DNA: TGTGCCAGCATCGGGAAGGGGCCTATGTCATCTGGCTACACCTTC.

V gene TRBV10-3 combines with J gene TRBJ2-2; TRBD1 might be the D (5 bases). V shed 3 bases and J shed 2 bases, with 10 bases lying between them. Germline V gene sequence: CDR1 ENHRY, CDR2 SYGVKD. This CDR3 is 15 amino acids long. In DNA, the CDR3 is TGTGCCATCAGTGACGGCAGGGAAAACACCGGGGAGCTGTTTTTT. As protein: CAISDGRENTGELFF.

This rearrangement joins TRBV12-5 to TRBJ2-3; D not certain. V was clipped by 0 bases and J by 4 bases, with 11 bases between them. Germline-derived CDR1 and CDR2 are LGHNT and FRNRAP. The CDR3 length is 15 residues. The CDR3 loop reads CASGLVPLRSDTQYF. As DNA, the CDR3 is TGTGCTAGTGGTTTGGTTCCTTTGAGGTCAGATACGCAGTATTTT.

The CDR3 sequence: CASSFLSSSGFGEQYF. The CDR3, as DNA: TGTGCCAGCAGTTTTCTCTCTTCGTCAGGATTTGGCGAGCAGTACTTC. The gene calls are TRBV12-3 or TRBV12-4 and TRBJ2-7, with D uncertain. V lost 3 bases to trimming and J lost 6 bases, with 21 bases between them. This CDR3 contains 16 residues.

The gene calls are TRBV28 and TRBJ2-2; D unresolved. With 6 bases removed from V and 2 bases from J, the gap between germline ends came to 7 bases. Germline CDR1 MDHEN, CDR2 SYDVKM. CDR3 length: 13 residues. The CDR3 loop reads CASRYYNTGELFF. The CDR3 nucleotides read TGTGCCAGCAGGTACTATAACACCGGGGAGCTGTTTTTT.

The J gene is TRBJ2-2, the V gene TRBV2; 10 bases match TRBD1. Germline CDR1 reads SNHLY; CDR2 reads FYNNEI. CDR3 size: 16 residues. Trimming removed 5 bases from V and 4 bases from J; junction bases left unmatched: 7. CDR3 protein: CASSTDRGRITGELFF. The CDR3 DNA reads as TGTGCCAGCAGTACCGACAGGGGGCGGATCACCGGGGAGCTGTTTTTT.

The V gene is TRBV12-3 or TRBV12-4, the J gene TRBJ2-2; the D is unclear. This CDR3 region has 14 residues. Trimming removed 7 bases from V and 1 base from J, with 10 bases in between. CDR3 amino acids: CASTSPRNTGELFF. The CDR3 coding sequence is TGTGCCAGCACCTCACCAAGGAACACCGGGGAGCTGTTTTTT.

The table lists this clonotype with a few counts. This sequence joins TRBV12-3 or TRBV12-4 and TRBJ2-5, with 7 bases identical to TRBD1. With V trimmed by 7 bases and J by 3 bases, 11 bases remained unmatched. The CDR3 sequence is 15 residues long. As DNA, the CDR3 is TGTGCCAGCACCTCGGCCCACACAGGGGAAGAGACCCAGTACTTC. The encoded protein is CASTSAHTGEETQYF.

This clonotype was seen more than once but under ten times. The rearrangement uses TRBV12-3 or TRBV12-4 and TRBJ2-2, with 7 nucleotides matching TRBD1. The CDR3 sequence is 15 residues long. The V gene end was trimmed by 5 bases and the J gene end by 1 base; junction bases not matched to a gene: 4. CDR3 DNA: TGTGCCAGCAGTACGACAGGGTTGAACACCGGGGAGCTGTTTTTT. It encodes CASSTTGLNTGELFF.

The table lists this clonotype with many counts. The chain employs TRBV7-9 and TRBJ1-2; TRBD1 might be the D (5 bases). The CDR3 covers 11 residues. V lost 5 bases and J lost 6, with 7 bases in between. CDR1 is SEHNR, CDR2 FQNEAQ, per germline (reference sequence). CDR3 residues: CASSPRDGYTF. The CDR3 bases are TGTGCCAGCAGCCCCAGGGATGGCTACACCTTC.

The DNA for the CDR3 is TGTGCCAGCAGCTCCGGGGGACCACTTTCCTACGAGCAGTACTTC. Translated, it gives CASSSGGPLSYEQYF. The rearrangement joins TRBV5-6 to TRBJ2-7; the D gene is possibly TRBD2 (6 bases). Germline V gives CDR1 SGHDT, CDR2 YYEEEE. The CDR3 consists of 15 residues. Between the trimmed V and J ends, which lost 3 bases and 1 base, there was a span of 14 bases.

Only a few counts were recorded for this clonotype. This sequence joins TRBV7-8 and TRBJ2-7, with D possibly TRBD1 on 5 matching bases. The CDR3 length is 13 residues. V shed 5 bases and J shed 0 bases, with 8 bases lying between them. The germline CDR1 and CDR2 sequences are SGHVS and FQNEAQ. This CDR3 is CASSRQSSYEQYF. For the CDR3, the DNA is TGTGCCAGCAGCCGACAGTCCTCCTACGAGCAGTACTTC.